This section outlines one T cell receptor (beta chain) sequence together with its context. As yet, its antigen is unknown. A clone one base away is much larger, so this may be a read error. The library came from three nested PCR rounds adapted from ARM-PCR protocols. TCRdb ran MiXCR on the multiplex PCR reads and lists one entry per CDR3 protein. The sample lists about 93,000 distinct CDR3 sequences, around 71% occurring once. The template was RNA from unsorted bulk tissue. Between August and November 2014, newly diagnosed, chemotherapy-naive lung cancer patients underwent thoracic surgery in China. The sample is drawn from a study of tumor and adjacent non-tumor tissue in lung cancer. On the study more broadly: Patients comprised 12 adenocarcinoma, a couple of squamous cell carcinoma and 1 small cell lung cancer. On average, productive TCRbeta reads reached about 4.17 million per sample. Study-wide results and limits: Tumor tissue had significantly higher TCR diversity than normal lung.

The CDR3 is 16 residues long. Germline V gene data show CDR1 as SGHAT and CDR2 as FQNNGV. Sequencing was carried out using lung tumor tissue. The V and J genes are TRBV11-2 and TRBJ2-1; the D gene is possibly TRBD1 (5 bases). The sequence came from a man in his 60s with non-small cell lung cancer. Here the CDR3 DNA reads TGTGCCAACAGCTTAGGGGTCGCAAGCTCCTACAATGAGCAGTTCTTC. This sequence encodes CANSLGVASSYNEQFF.